This record looks at one TCR beta chain sequence and its context. Both 60 Vbeta primers and 13 Jbeta primers went into the PCR. Some clones are missing from TCRdb's copy, which holds only in-frame ones; the method was immunoSEQ multiplex PCR. The sample includes 160,000 or so clones, roughly four fifths seen only once; the top ten take roughly 0.99%. This sample was included in a study of cytomegalovirus exposure and HLA in healthy donors. The V segment lost 5 bases and the J segment 7 bases; nucleotides outside the gene matches: 7. CDR3 length: 15 residues. The germline gives CDR1 SGHNT, CDR2 YENEEA.

This TCR was recovered from a woman in her forties in good health and CMV-seronegative. The chain couples TRBV11-3 to TRBJ2-1, with 11 bases identical to TRBD2. Sequencing was performed on PBMCs. The CDR3 spells CASSPRLAGLNEQFF. CDR3 DNA sequence: TGTGCCAGCAGCCCGCGACTAGCGGGATTGAATGAGCAGTTCTTC.